Shown below are 22 T cell receptor beta chains from a single sample sequenced in a study of shared clonotypes between healthy human individuals. Here immunoSEQ multiplex PCR was the method, and the copy in TCRdb shows in-frame clones only, minus some. The table has some 490,000 clones, 81% seen once. The sequencing input was PBMCs. The source is a woman in her thirties or forties in good health. Some clones in this sample may be carry-over from other donors' samples.

For this clone: It differs at one base from a far larger clone, so likely a read error. The chain is built from TRBV27 and TRBJ1-2; 7 bases match TRBD1. The CDR3 has 13 amino acids. Germline V gene lookup returns CDR1 MNHEY and CDR2 SMNVEV (reference sequence). The CDR3 bases are TGTGTCAGCAGTTCTTACAGGGGACTTGGCTACACCTTC. Translated, it gives CVSSSYRGLGYTF.

The chain employs TRBV7-8 and TRBJ1-2, with no clear D. This CDR3 spans 12 amino acids. Trimming shortened V by 3 bases and J by 8 bases, and 10 bases separated the two germline ends. CDR1 and CDR2 from the germline V gene are SGHVS and FQNEAQ. Written as DNA, the CDR3 is TGTGCCAGCAGCTTGATAGTCTGGGGCTACACCTTC. Its protein is CASSLIVWGYTF.

With respect to this clone: Only one base separates this from a far larger clonotype, so it likely reflects a read error. The rearrangement links TRBV2 to TRBJ2-5, with D possibly TRBD1 on 6 matching bases. The CDR3 length is 11 residues. Germline values: CDR1 SNHLY, CDR2 FYNNEI. The CDR3, as DNA: TGTGTCAGCAGGGGCCAAGAGACCCAGTACTTC. Protein: CVSRGQETQYF.

V usage is TRBV18 and J usage is TRBJ2-7; no reliable D call. The CDR3 covers 14 residues. Trimming cost V 3 bases and J 2 bases, with 11 bases left between them. Germline loops: CDR1 KGHSH, CDR2 LQKENI. CDR3 residues: CASSPESQAYEQYF. The CDR3 region has the DNA TGTGCCAGCTCACCGGAGTCGCAAGCCTACGAGCAGTACTTC.

The V and J genes are TRBV21-1 and TRBJ2-7; the table's D gene call, TRBD2, was not cross checked with the DNA. TRBV21-1 is shown as a pseudogene. This CDR3 region has 15 residues. In DNA form, the CDR3 reads TGTGCCAGCAGCAATCACGGGGATACGCACTACGAGCAGTACTTC. Translation gives CASSNHGDTHYEQYF.

The chain has TRBV29-1 and TRBJ1-2; TRBD1 might be the D (6 bases). Per the germline V gene, CDR1 is SQVTM and CDR2 is ANQGSEA. The V end lost 6 bases, the J end lost 4 bases, and 12 bases lay between the germline ends. The CDR3 consists of 12 residues. In DNA form, the CDR3 reads TGCAGCGTGAGGACAGACCTCTATGGCTACACCTTC. Residues: CSVRTDLYGYTF.

The chain is built from TRBV7-3 and TRBJ2-5; D is uncertain. Deletions cut 2 bases from V and 1 base from J, with 11 bases between. This CDR3 contains 15 residues. CDR1 SGHTA and CDR2 FQGTGA come from the germline V gene. CDR3 bases: TGTGCCAGCAGCTTAGGTCCGGGTGCCCAAGAGACCCAGTACTTC. The encoded protein is CASSLGPGAQETQYF.

The chain links TRBV30 to TRBJ1-1; the D is unclear. Germline CDR1 and CDR2: GTSNPN and SVGIG (reference sequence). CDR3 size: 14 residues. V lost 4 bases and J 1 base, leaving 13 bases between the germline ends. CDR3 sequence reads: CAWTRRVANTEAFF. The CDR3 coding sequence is TGTGCCTGGACACGGAGGGTGGCGAACACTGAAGCTTTCTTT.

Turning to this clone: Only one base separates this from a far larger clonotype, so it likely reflects a read error. The V call is TRBV28, the J call TRBJ1-5, with a possible D match to TRBD1 (5 bases). CDR3 length equals 15 residues. The V gene's germline CDR1 is MDHEN and CDR2 SYDVKM. Trimming pared 4 bases from V and 6 bases from J, leaving 16 bases between. For the CDR3, the DNA is TGTGCCAGCAGTTCCCCGGATGGGGCAGGTCAGCCCCAGCATTTT. Amino acid sequence: CASSSPDGAGQPQHF.

V gene TRBV11-2 combines with J gene TRBJ2-7, with 7 positions matching TRBD2. Germline V gene sequence: CDR1 SGHAT, CDR2 FQNNGV. This CDR3 is 14 amino acids long. Trimming cost V 2 bases and J 0 bases; bases outside gene matches: 1. The CDR3 DNA is TGTGCCAGCAGCTTATGGACTAGCTCCTACGAGCAGTACTTC. Protein: CASSLWTSSYEQYF.

The genes are TRBV11-2 and TRBJ1-1; unclear D gene. CDR1 SGHAT and CDR2 FQNNGV come from the germline V gene. V lost 6 bases and J 1 base, leaving 9 bases between the germline ends. This CDR3 is 13 amino acids long. CDR3 sequence: CASSSDPNTEAFF. For the CDR3, the DNA is TGTGCCAGCAGTTCAGACCCGAACACTGAAGCTTTCTTT.

This clone came up once. The chain is built from TRBV2 and TRBJ2-3, with a weak D call TRBD2 (7 bases). Trimming pared 4 bases from V and 4 bases from J, leaving 12 bases between. This CDR3 is built from 14 residues. Germline CDR1 reads SNHLY; CDR2 reads FYNNEI. This chain's CDR3 is CASSVEGGADTQYF. In DNA, the CDR3 is TGTGCCAGCAGTGTAGAGGGGGGGGCAGATACGCAGTATTTT.

Worth noting for this clone: With only one base between it and a far larger clone, this is likely a read error. The chain couples TRBV7-6 to TRBJ1-1; D might be TRBD1 (6 bases). This CDR3 contains 15 residues. V was trimmed by 1 base and J by 9 bases, leaving 18 bases between them. Germline-derived CDR1 and CDR2 are SGHVS and FNYEAQ. The CDR3 here is CASSLGLERGGQAFF. CDR3 coding DNA: TGTGCCAGCAGCTTAGGGCTGGAGAGGGGGGGCCAAGCTTTCTTT.

The genes are TRBV5-6 and TRBJ1-5, with 9 bases identical to TRBD1. Germline V gene lookup returns CDR1 SGHDT and CDR2 YYEEEE. This CDR3 has 16 residues. With 4 bases clipped from V and 3 bases from J, the junction kept 8 bases outside the gene matches. In DNA form, the CDR3 reads TGTGCCAGCAGCCGCCGGGACAGGGAACACAATCAGCCCCAGCATTTT. Protein product: CASSRRDREHNQPQHF.

The chain uses TRBV19 and TRBJ2-7, with TRBD2 identical over 10 bases. This CDR3 has 15 amino acids. The J segment lost 0 bases and the V segment lost 4 bases, leaving 3 bases of the junction unmatched. Germline-derived CDR1 and CDR2 are LNHDA and SQIVND (reference sequence). CDR3 protein: CASSTSGSISYEQYF. The CDR3 DNA is TGTGCCAGTAGTACTAGCGGGAGTATCTCCTACGAGCAGTACTTC.

The chain is built from TRBV5-4 and TRBJ2-3; the match to TRBD2 covers 14 bases. Trimming at V came to 3 bases and at J to 5 bases, leaving 2 bases not matched to a gene. The CDR3 length is 15 residues. Germline CDR1 and CDR2: SGHNT and YYREEE (reference sequence). Here the CDR3 DNA reads TGTGCCAGCAGCTCCGGGACTAGCGGGAGAGATACGCAGTATTTT. It specifies CASSSGTSGRDTQYF.

Only a few counts were recorded for this clone. With only one base between it and a far larger clone, this is likely a read error. The gene calls are TRBV7-9 and TRBJ1-1; D not resolved. V lost 2 bases to trimming and J lost 4 bases, with 5 bases between them. Per germline, CDR1 SEHNR and CDR2 FQNEAQ (reference sequence). The CDR3 length is 12 residues. CDR3 protein: CASSLMSTEAFF. DNA of the CDR3: TGTGCCAGCAGCTTAATGAGCACTGAAGCTTTCTTT.

The chain uses TRBV7-3 and TRBJ2-1; the match to TRBD2 covers 8 bases. Germline-derived CDR1 and CDR2 are SGHTA and FQGTGA. V was clipped by 5 bases and J by 5 bases; unmatched bases: 5. The CDR3 sequence is 14 residues long. The chain's CDR3 is CASSKSGSNNEQFF. The DNA for the CDR3 is TGTGCCAGCAGCAAAAGCGGGAGCAACAATGAGCAGTTCTTC.

The sample holds many counts of this clone. This same CDR3 is encoded by further DNA sequences in the sample. The chain uses TRBV4-1 and TRBJ1-2; D perhaps matches TRBD1 (5 bases). This CDR3 contains 13 residues. CDR1 is MGHRA, CDR2 YSYEKL, per germline. Trimming took 7 bases from V and 7 from J, leaving 16 bases between them. The CDR3 sequence: CASTRMGGTGYTF. The CDR3 nucleotides are TGCGCCAGCACCCGTATGGGGGGTACTGGCTACACCTTC.

Worth noting for this clone: This likely came from a read error, as a far larger clone is one base away. This chain links TRBV29-1 with TRBJ2-7; 9 nucleotides align to TRBD1. The CDR3 runs to 14 residues. Germline-derived CDR1 and CDR2 are SQVTM and ANQGSEA. With V trimmed by 6 bases and J by 5 bases, 11 bases remained unmatched. The CDR3 sequence is CSVQVPGQGHEQYF. The CDR3 DNA reads TGCAGCGTCCAAGTACCGGGACAGGGTCACGAGCAGTACTTC.

To note about this clone: The likely explanation is a read error, given a far larger clone one base away. The chain combines TRBV4-1 with TRBJ2-2; D is uncertain. The CDR3 covers 17 residues. Germline V CDR1 and CDR2: MGHRA, YSYEKL. V gave up 0 bases and J gave up 7 bases, with 18 bases separating them. The CDR3 loop is CASSQEVRVGFIGELFF. The CDR3 coding sequence is TGCGCCAGCAGCCAAGAGGTTCGGGTCGGGTTCATCGGGGAGCTGTTTTTT.

The rearrangement uses TRBV5-1 and TRBJ2-2, with D possibly being TRBD1 or TRBD2 (5 bases each). Germline loops: CDR1 SGHRS, CDR2 YFSETQ. The length of the CDR3 is 15 residues. V lost 4 bases to trimming and J lost 0 bases, with 10 bases between them. This CDR3 is CASSGTVANTGELFF. CDR3 DNA: TGCGCCAGCAGCGGGACGGTGGCGAACACCGGGGAGCTGTTTTTT.